A single sample gave rise to the 6 T cell receptor beta chains below, sequenced in a study of T-cell memory formation after mild COVID-19. Each CDR3 protein is one row after TCRdb ran MiXCR on the 5' RACE reads. This sample has 150,000 or so distinct CDR3 sequences, with 25% to 40% found just once. The sample taken for sequencing was PBMCs or a T cell subset sorted from them (not recorded which). The receptors here all came from an adult woman who had mild COVID-19 (a few samples of this study predate the infection). Cell type and time point are not known.

This clonotype was observed at least ten times. This chain links TRBV5-1 with TRBJ1-2; tentative D call: TRBD1 (6 bases). The V end was cut by 4 bases, the J end by 6 bases, with 16 bases between. The germline V gene has CDR1 SGHRS and CDR2 YFSETQ. This CDR3 contains 14 residues. The CDR3 bases are TGCGCCAGCAGCCCGCCCGCTCAGGGGAATGGCTACACCTTC. Protein product: CASSPPAQGNGYTF.

This rearrangement joins TRBV5-1 to TRBJ2-5; 12 bases fit TRBD2. The CDR3 runs to 16 residues. The V and J ends lost 2 bases and 2 bases, in that order; junction bases with no gene match: 4. Germline assignment: CDR1 SGHRS and CDR2 YFSETQ. CDR3 amino acids: CASSLLAGGQQETQYF. As DNA, the CDR3 is TGCGCCAGCAGCTTACTAGCGGGGGGTCAACAAGAGACCCAGTACTTC.

The count of this clonotype is one. The V and J genes are TRBV6-5 and TRBJ1-1; D gene uncertain. The CDR3 has 14 amino acids. V lost 0 bases and J lost 0, with 5 bases in between. From germline, CDR1 is MNHEY and CDR2 SVGAGI. The CDR3 region has the DNA TGTGCCAGCAGTTACTCGAGCGTGAACACTGAAGCTTTCTTT. Protein: CASSYSSVNTEAFF.

This clonotype was seen only a few times. The genes are TRBV4-1 and TRBJ1-2; D not resolved. Germline V gives CDR1 MGHRA, CDR2 YSYEKL. Trimming stripped 0 bases from V and 4 bases from J, with 12 bases between. The CDR3 is 15 amino acids. The chain's CDR3 is CASSQDSVPGYGYTF. CDR3 nucleotide sequence: TGCGCCAGCAGCCAAGATTCCGTACCGGGCTATGGCTACACCTTC.

This clonotype was counted a few times. This chain joins TRBV6-5 and TRBJ1-3, with D possibly matching TRBD1 (5 bases). CDR3 size: 15 residues. Germline V gene lookup returns CDR1 MNHEY and CDR2 SVGAGI. V gave up 8 bases and J gave up 3 bases, with 17 bases separating them. The CDR3 bases are TGTGCCAGCTGGGAGACCAGGGTGCGTGGAAACACCATATATTTT. Translating gives CASWETRVRGNTIYF.

The chain joins TRBV29-1 to TRBJ2-3; D unclear. CDR1 is SQVTM and CDR2 is ANQGSEA in the germline V gene. CDR3 length equals 16 residues. Trimming shortened V by 2 bases and J by 0 bases, and 15 bases separated the two germline ends. The chain's CDR3 is CSVERRRRPSTDTQYF. The CDR3 nucleotides read TGCAGCGTTGAACGTCGGCGGCGCCCTAGCACAGATACGCAGTATTTT.